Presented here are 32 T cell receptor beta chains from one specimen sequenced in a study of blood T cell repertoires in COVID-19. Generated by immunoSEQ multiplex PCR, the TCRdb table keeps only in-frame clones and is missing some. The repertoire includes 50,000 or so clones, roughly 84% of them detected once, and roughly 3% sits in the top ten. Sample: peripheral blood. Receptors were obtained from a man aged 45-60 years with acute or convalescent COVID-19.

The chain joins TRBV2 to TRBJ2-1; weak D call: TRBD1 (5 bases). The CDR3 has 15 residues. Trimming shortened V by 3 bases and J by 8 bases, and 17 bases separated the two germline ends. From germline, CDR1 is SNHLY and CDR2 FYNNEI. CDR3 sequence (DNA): TGTGCCAGCAGTGACTCGACAGAAAAAATCGATGAGCAGTTCTTC. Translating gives CASSDSTEKIDEQFF.

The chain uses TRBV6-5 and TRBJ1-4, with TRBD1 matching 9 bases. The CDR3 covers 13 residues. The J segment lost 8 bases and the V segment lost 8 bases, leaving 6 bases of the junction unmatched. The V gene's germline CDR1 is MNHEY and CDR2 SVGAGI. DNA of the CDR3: TGTGCCAGCGGGGGGGACAGGGAAGAAAAACTGTTTTTT. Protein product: CASGGDREEKLFF.

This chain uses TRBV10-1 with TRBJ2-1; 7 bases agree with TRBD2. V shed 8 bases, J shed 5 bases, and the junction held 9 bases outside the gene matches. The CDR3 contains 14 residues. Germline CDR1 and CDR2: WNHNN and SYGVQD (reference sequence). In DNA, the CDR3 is TGCGCCAGCTCACGAGGGAGGGCCAACAATGAGCAGTTCTTC. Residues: CASSRGRANNEQFF.

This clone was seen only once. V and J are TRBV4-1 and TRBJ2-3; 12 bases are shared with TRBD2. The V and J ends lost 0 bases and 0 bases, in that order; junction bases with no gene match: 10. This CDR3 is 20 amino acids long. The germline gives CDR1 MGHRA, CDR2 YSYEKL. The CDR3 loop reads CASSQEPGLAGFSSTDTQYF. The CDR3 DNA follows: TGCGCCAGCAGCCAAGAGCCGGGACTAGCGGGTTTCTCTAGCACAGATACGCAGTATTTT.

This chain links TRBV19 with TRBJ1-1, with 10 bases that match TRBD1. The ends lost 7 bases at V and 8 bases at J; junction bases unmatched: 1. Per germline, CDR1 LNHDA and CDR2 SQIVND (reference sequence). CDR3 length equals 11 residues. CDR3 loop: CASKTGGEAFF. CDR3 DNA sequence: TGTGCCAGTAAGACAGGGGGCGAAGCTTTCTTT.

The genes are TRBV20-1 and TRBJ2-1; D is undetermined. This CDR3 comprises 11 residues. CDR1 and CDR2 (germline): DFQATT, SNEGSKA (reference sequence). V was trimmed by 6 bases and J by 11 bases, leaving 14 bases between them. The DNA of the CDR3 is TGCAGTGCCTATCCCGCTGAGAAGCAGTTCTTC. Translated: CSAYPAEKQFF.

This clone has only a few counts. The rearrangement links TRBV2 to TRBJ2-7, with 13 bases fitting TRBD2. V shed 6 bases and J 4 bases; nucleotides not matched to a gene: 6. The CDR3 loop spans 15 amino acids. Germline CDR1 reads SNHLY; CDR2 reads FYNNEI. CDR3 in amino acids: CASSLTSGGEYEQYF. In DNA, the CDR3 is TGTGCCAGCAGCCTTACTAGCGGGGGGGAATACGAGCAGTACTTC.

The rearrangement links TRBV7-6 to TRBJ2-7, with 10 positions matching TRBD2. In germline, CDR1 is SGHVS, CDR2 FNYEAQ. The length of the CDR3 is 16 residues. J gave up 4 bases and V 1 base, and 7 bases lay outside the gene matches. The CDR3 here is CASSLGLAGTAYEQYF. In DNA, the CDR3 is TGTGCCAGCAGCTTAGGACTAGCGGGCACCGCATACGAGCAGTACTTC.

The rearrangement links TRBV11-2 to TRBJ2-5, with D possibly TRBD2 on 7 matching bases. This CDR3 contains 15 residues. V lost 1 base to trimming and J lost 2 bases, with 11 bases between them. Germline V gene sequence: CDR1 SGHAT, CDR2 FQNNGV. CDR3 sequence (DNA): TGTGCCAGCAGCTTAGGGGGGCGGGGGCAAGAGACCCAGTACTTC. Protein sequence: CASSLGGRGQETQYF.

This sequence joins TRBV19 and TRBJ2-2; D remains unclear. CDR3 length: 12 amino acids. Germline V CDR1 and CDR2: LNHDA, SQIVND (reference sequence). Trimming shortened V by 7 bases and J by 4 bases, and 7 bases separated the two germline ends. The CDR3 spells CASKIVTGELFF. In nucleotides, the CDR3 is TGTGCCAGTAAAATAGTCACCGGGGAGCTGTTTTTT.

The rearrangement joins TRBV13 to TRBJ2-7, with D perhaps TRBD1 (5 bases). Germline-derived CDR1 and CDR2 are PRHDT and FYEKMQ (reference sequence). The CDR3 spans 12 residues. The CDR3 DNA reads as TGTGGAAAGCCGCCCCAGGGAAGGGAGCAGTACTTC. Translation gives CGKPPQGREQYF.

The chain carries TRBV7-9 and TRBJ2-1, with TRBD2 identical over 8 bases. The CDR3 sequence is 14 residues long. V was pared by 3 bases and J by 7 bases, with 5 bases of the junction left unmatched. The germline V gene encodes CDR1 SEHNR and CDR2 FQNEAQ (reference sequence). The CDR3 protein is CASSFGGESNEQFF. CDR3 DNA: TGTGCCAGCAGCTTCGGGGGGGAATCTAATGAGCAGTTCTTC.

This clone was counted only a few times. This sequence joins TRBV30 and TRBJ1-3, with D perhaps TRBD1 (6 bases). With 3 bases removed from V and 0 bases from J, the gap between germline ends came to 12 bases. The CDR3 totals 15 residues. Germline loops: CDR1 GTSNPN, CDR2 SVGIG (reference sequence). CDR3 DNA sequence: TGTGCCTGGAGCCGTCTGGGGGCCTCTGGAAACACCATATATTTT. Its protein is CAWSRLGASGNTIYF. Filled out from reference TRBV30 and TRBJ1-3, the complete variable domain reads SQTIHQWPATLVQPVGSPLSLECTVEGTSNPNLYWYRQAAGRGLQLLFYSVGIGQISSEVPQNLSASRPQDRQFILSSKKLLLSDSGFYLCAWSRLGASGNTIYFGEGSWLTVV.

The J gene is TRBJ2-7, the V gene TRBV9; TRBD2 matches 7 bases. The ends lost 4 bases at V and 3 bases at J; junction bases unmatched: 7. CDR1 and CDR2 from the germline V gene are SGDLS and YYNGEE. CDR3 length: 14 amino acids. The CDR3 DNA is TGTGCCAGCAGCCCCCGGTGGGAGGGCTACGAGCAGTACTTC. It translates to CASSPRWEGYEQYF.

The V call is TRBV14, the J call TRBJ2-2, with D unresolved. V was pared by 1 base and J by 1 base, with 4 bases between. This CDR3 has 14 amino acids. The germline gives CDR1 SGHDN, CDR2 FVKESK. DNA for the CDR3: TGTGCCAGCAGCCAAGTAATGAACACCGGGGAGCTGTTTTTT. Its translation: CASSQVMNTGELFF. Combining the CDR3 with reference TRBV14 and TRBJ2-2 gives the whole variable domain EAGVTQFPSHSVIEKGQTVTLRCDPISGHDNLYWYRRVMGKEIKFLLHFVKESKQDESGMPNNRFLAERTGGTYSTLKVQPAELEDSGVYFCASSQVMNTGELFFGEGSRLTVL.

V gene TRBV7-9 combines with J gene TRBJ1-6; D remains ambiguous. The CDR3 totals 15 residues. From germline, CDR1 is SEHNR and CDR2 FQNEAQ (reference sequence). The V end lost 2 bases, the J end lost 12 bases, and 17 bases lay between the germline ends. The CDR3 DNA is TGTGCCAGCAGCTTAAATAGCCGGAGGATTGGACCCCTCCACTTT. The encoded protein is CASSLNSRRIGPLHF.

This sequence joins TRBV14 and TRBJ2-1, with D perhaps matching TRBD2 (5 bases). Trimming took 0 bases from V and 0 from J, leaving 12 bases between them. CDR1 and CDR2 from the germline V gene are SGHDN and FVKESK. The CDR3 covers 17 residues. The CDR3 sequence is CASSQETGLSSYNEQFF. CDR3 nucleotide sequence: TGTGCCAGCAGCCAAGAGACGGGGTTAAGCTCCTACAATGAGCAGTTCTTC.

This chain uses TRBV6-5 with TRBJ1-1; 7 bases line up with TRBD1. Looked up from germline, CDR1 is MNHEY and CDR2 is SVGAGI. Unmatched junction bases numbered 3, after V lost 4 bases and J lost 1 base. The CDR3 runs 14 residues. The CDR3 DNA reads TGTGCCAGCAGTTGGGACAGTAGGAACACTGAAGCTTTCTTT. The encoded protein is CASSWDSRNTEAFF.

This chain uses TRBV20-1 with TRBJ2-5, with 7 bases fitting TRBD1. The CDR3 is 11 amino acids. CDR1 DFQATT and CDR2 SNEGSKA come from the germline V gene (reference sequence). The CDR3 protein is CGGQTQETQYF. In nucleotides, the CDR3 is TGCGGGGGACAGACACAAGAGACCCAGTACTTC.

CDR3 protein: CASTDRVSTEAFF. CDR3 nucleotide sequence: TGTGCCAGCACCGACAGGGTTAGCACTGAAGCTTTCTTT. This chain links TRBV5-4 with TRBJ1-1; 7 nucleotides match TRBD1. Germline V gives CDR1 SGHNT, CDR2 YYREEE (reference sequence). This CDR3 is built from 13 residues. V lost 6 bases and J lost 4; bases outside the gene matches: 6. The complete variable domain, with remaining parts taken from reference TRBV5-4 and TRBJ1-1, reads ETGVTQSPTHLIKTRGQQVTLRCSSQSGHNTVSWYQQALGQGPQFIFQYYREEENGRGNFPPRFSGLQFPNYSSELNVNALELDDSALYLCASTDRVSTEAFFGQGTRLTVV.

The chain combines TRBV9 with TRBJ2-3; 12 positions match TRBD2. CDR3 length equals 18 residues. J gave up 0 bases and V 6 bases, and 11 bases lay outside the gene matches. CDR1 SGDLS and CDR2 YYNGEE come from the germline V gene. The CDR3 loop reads CASTRGLAGFSSTDTQYF. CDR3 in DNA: TGTGCCAGCACCAGGGGACTAGCGGGCTTTTCTAGCACAGATACGCAGTATTTT.

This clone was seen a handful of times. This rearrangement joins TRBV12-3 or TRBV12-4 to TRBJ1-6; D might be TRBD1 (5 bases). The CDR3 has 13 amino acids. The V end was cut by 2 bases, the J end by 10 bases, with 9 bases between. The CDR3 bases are TGTGCCAGCAGTTTACAGGGTACCTCACCCCTCCACTTT. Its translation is CASSLQGTSPLHF.

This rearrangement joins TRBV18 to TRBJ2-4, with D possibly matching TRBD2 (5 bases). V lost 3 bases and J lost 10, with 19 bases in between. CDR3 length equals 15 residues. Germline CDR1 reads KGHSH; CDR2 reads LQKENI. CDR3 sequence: CASSPKETPGGIQYF. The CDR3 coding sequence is TGTGCCAGCTCACCTAAGGAGACGCCTGGCGGGATTCAGTACTTC.

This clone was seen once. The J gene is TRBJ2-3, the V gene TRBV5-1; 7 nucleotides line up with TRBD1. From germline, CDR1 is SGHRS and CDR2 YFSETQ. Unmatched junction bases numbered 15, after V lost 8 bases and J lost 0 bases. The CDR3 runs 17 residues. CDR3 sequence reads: CASTRGDSDLSTDTQYF. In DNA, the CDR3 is TGCGCCAGTACCCGAGGGGACAGTGACCTTAGCACAGATACGCAGTATTTT.

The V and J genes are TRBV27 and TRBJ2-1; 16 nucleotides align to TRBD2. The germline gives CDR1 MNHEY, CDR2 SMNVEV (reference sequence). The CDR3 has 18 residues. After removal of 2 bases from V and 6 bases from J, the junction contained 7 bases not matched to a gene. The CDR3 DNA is TGTGCCAGCAGTTTACCGGGACTAGCGGGAGGGCCAGGCAATGAGCAGTTCTTC. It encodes CASSLPGLAGGPGNEQFF.

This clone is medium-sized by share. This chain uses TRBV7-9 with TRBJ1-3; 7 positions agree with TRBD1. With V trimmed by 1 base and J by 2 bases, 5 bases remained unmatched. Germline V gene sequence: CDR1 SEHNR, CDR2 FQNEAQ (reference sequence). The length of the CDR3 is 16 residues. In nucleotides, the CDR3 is TGTGCCAGCAGCTTAGGTGAGGGGGCGCCTGGAAACACCATATATTTT. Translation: CASSLGEGAPGNTIYF.

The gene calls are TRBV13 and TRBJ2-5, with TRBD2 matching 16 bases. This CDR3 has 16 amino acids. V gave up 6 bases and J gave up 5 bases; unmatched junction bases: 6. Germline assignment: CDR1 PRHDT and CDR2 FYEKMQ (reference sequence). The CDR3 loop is CASSQGLAGGEETQYF. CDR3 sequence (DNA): TGTGCCAGCAGTCAGGGACTAGCGGGAGGGGAGGAGACCCAGTACTTC.

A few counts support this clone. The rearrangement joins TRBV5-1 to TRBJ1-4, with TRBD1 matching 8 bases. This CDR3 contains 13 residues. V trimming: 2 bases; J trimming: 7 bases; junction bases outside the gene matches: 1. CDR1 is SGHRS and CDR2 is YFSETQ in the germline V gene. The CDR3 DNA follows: TGCGCCAGCAGCTTCGACAGGGGTGAAAAACTGTTTTTT. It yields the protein CASSFDRGEKLFF.

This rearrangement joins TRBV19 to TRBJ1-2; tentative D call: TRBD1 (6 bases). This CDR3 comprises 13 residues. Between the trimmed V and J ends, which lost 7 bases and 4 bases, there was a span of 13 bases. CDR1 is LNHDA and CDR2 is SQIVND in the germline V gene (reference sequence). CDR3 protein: CASTLTGTYGYTF. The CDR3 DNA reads TGTGCCAGTACCCTGACAGGAACCTATGGCTACACCTTC.

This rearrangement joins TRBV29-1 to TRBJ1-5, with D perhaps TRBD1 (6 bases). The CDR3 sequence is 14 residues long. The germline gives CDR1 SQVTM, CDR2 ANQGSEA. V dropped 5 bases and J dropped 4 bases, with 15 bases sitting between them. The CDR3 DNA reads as TGCAGCGTTCTAGGGGCAGGGGCTAATCAGCCCCAGCATTTT. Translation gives CSVLGAGANQPQHF.

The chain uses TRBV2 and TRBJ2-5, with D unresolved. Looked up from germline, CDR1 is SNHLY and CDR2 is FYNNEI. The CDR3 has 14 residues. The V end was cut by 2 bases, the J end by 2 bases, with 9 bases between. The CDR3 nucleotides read TGTGCCAGCAGTGAAAACTTAGTTCAAGAGACCCAGTACTTC. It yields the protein CASSENLVQETQYF.

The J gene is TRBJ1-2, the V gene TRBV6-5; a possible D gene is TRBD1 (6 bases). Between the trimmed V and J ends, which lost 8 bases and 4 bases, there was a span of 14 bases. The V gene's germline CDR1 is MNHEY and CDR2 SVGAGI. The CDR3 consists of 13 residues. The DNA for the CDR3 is TGTGCCAGCTCGGTAGGGGGGGTCTATGGCTACACCTTC. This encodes CASSVGGVYGYTF.